The clone carrying this TCR delta chain has just a few counts. A single base is all that separates this from a far larger clone, so a read error is likely. The sample contains more than one DNA sequence encoding this CDR3. Germline assignment: CDR1 GEAIGNYY and CDR2 EKD. Trimming took 7 bases from V and 0 from J; bases not matched to a gene: 12. The CDR3 covers 16 residues. The source of the sample is a study of gamma-delta T cells after stem cell transplantation. TCRdb reran clone calling via CATT on the RT-PCR reads. The sample consists of about 1,600 delta-chain clones, approximately 7.5% of them appearing once.

The gene calls are TRDV2 and TRDJ1, with 8 bases that match TRDD3. Material for sequencing was gamma-delta T cells. This TCR was recovered from a human donor. It is not recorded whose cells these are; they may come from a transplant donor. CDR3 in amino acids: CACDLLGAQYTDKLIF. The CDR3 DNA reads TGTGCCTGCGATTTACTGGGGGCTCAGTACACCGATAAACTCATCTTT.